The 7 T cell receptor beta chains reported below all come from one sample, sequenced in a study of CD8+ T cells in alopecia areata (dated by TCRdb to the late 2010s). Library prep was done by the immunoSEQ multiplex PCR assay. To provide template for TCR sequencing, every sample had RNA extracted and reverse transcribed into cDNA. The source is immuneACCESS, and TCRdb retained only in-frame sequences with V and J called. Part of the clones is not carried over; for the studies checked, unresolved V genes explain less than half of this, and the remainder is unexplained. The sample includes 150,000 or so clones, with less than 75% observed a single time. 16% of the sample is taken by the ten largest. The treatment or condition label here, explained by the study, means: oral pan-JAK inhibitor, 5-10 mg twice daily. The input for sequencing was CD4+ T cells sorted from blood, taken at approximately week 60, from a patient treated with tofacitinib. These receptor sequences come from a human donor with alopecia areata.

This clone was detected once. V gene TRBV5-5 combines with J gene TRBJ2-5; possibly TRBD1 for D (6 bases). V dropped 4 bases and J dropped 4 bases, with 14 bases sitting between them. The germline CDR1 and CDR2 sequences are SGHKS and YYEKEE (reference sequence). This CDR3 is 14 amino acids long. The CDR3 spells CASSPRTVPETQYF. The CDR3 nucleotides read TGTGCCAGCAGCCCCCGGACAGTCCCAGAGACCCAGTACTTC.

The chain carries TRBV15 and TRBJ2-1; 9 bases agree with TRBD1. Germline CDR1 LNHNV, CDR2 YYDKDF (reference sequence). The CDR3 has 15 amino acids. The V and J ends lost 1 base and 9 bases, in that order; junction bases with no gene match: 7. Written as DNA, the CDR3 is TGTGCCACCAGCAGAGGGGACAGGGCAGTAGGTGAGCAGTTCTTC. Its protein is CATSRGDRAVGEQFF.

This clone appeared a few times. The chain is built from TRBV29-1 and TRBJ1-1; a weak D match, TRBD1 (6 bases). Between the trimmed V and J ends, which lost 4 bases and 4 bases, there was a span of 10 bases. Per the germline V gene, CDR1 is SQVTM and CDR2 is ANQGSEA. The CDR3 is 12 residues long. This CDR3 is CSVVEGGTEAFF. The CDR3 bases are TGCAGCGTTGTTGAGGGGGGCACTGAAGCTTTCTTT.

CDR3 DNA sequence: TGTGCCAGCAGCCAAAGTCCCCAGGGCTCCTACGAGCAGTACTTC. It yields the protein CASSQSPQGSYEQYF. This chain connects TRBV4-2 to TRBJ2-7; the D gene is possibly TRBD1 (5 bases). The CDR3 extends over 15 amino acids. V lost 2 bases to trimming and J lost 0 bases, with 11 bases between them. Germline V lookup: CDR1 LGHNA, CDR2 YNFKEQ.

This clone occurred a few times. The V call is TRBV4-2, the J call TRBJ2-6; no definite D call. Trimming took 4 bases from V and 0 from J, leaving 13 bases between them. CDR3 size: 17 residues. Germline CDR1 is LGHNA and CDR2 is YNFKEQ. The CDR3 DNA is TGTGCCAGCAGCCTATCGGGTGGTTCCTCTGGGGCCAACGTCCTGACTTTC. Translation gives CASSLSGGSSGANVLTF.

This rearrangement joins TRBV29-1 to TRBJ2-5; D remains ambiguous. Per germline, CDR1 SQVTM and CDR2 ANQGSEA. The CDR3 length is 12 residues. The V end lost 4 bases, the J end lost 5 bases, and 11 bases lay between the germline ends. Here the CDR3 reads CSVGLGKETQYF. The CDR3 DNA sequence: TGCAGCGTTGGTTTAGGGAAGGAGACCCAGTACTTC. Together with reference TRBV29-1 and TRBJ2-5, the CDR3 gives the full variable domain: SAVISQKPSRDICQRGTSLTIQCQVDSQVTMMFWYRQQPGQSLTLIATANQGSEATYESGFVIDKFPISRPNLTFSTLTVSNMSPEDSSIYLCSVGLGKETQYFGPGTRLLVL.

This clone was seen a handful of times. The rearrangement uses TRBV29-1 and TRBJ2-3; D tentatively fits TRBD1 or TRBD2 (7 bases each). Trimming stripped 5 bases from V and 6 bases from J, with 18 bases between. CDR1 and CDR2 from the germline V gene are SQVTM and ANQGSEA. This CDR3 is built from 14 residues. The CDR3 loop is CSVQGGAGPDTQYF. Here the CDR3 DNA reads TGCAGCGTTCAGGGGGGGGCGGGGCCCGATACGCAGTATTTT.